This record looks at one T cell receptor beta chain sequence and its context. Its antigen is undetermined. The data stem from a study of T cell repertoires in cytomegalovirus infection. Study-level information: Newly reported HLA-C-restricted and thoroughly characterized HLA-B-restricted CMV epitopes were employed.

The CDR3 totals 13 residues. In germline, CDR1 is MNHEY, CDR2 SMNVEV (reference sequence). The V and J ends lost 11 bases and 6 bases respectively, with 19 bases between them. Study-wide points: Adding up the frequency of public TCR beta families identified people who carried CMV plus the relevant HLA. Dominating the ex vivo response were HLA-C-restricted CMV-specific TCR beta clonotypes.

A single record per CDR3 protein comes from TCRdb applying MiXCR to the reads. The sample has hundreds of thousands of distinct CDR3 sequences, roughly 36% seen once. The source material was cultured PBMCs, sampled from culture after CMV antigen stimulation. The chain recombines TRBV27 with TRBJ1-1; D remains ambiguous. This clonotype was obtained from a human donor in good health (CMV status not recorded). Some clones in this sample may be carry-over from other donors' samples. CDR3 amino acids: CAGKVSGIAEAFF. The DNA for the CDR3 is TGTGCCGGCAAGGTTTCGGGAATCGCTGAAGCTTTCTTT.